The present T cell receptor beta chain was sequenced within a study of blood T cell repertoires in COVID-19. The CDR3 extends over 14 amino acids. V shed 4 bases, J shed 5 bases, and the junction held 7 bases outside the gene matches. Germline CDR1 SGHRS, CDR2 YFSETQ. This clone was seen once. Original processing methods: Using reference gene primer amplification, nucleated cell counts were estimated. Assay: immunoSEQ multiplex PCR; the TCRdb copy retains only in-frame clones and omits some. From that table come the V and J calls and clone size; the DNA was used to work out D and trimming. The sample yields approximately 350,000 clones, about 90% seen once.

The chain uses TRBV5-1 and TRBJ1-2, with 8 nucleotides matching TRBD1. The source material was peripheral blood. The TCR was taken from a man aged 40-55 years with acute or convalescent COVID-19. CDR3 sequence reads: CASSATGVGYGYTF. The CDR3 coding sequence is TGCGCCAGCAGCGCGACAGGGGTTGGTTATGGCTACACCTTC.